The 15 T cell receptor beta chains reported below all come from one sample, sequenced in a study of read filtering for tumor transcriptome and immune sequencing. From 400 to 450 ng of RNA, a library with molecular barcoded alpha/delta and beta/gamma adaptors was made. TCRdb independently ran MiXCR on the reads; one entry per CDR3 protein. The sample carries approximately 58,000 distinct CDR3 sequences, around 20% recorded once. Sequencing was carried out using a population of CD138-negative cells sorted from bone marrow. The receptors originated from a donor older than 35 with multiple myeloma.

This clonotype has at least ten counts. The V call is TRBV28, the J call TRBJ1-6; D ambiguous. The germline V gene encodes CDR1 MDHEN and CDR2 SYDVKM. The CDR3 is made up of 16 amino acids. Trimming took 5 bases from V and 5 from J, leaving 16 bases between them. The CDR3 is CASSPGSSPDNSPLHF. The CDR3 DNA sequence: TGTGCCAGCAGTCCGGGGTCGAGTCCCGATAATTCACCCCTCCACTTT.

This clonotype was detected only a few times. Being one base from a much bigger clone, this may be a read error. The rearrangement joins TRBV12-3 or TRBV12-4 to TRBJ2-1; D is ambiguous. Trimming removed 5 bases from V and 10 bases from J, with 15 bases in between. CDR3 size: 13 residues. The CDR3 region is CASSPVGAKEQFF. The CDR3 DNA reads as TGTGCCAGCAGTCCAGTCGGAGCCAAGGAGCAGTTCTTC.

On this clonotype: A much larger clone differs by one base, so this may be a read error. This chain links TRBV9 with TRBJ2-5; 9 bases match TRBD2. This CDR3 is built from 16 residues. Looked up from germline, CDR1 is SGDLS and CDR2 is YYNGEE. The CDR3 coding sequence is TGTGCCAGCAGCGTAGGTGTTAGCGGGAGCGGAGAGGCCCAGTACTTC. It encodes CASSVGVSGSGEAQYF.

This clonotype was recorded many times. V usage is TRBV5-1 and J usage is TRBJ2-5; tentatively, D is TRBD1 (5 bases). Germline V lookup: CDR1 SGHRS, CDR2 YFSETQ. The CDR3 has 13 residues. Deletions cut 2 bases from V and 5 bases from J, with 10 bases between. CDR3 bases: TGCGCCAGCAGCTTTGACAGTGGGGAGACCCAGTACTTC. This codes for CASSFDSGETQYF.

This clonotype occurred many times. The V call is TRBV29-1, the J call TRBJ2-5; TRBD2 matches at 15 bases. V was pared by 1 base and J by 4 bases, with 4 bases of the junction left unmatched. The CDR3 sequence is 16 residues long. Germline values: CDR1 SQVTM, CDR2 ANQGSEA. The CDR3 region is CSVEGTSGGARETQYF. Here the CDR3 DNA reads TGCAGCGTTGAAGGGACTAGCGGGGGGGCCCGAGAGACCCAGTACTTC.

This clonotype was counted at least ten times. This CDR3 is CASTSLTSGRVNEQFF. The CDR3 DNA follows: TGTGCCAGTACCTCATTGACTAGCGGGAGGGTCAATGAGCAGTTCTTC. This chain uses TRBV19 with TRBJ2-1; 14 nucleotides match TRBD2. The J segment lost 6 bases and the V segment lost 7 bases, leaving 8 bases of the junction unmatched. Looked up from germline, CDR1 is LNHDA and CDR2 is SQIVND (reference sequence). The CDR3 runs to 16 residues.

This clonotype was seen repeatedly, ten times or more. This chain uses TRBV5-1 with TRBJ1-4, with 10 positions matching TRBD1. The V gene's germline CDR1 is SGHRS and CDR2 YFSETQ. CDR3 length: 14 amino acids. V shed 3 bases and J 7 bases; nucleotides not matched to a gene: 3. The CDR3, as DNA: TGCGCCAGCAGCTGGGACAGGGGAGGTGAAAAACTGTTTTTT. Translating gives CASSWDRGGEKLFF.

At least ten counts were recorded for this clonotype. The gene calls are TRBV10-3 and TRBJ1-4; D is uncertain. The CDR3 is 13 residues long. V was clipped by 7 bases and J by 6 bases, with 12 bases between them. The germline CDR1 and CDR2 sequences are ENHRY and SYGVKD. CDR3 bases: TGTGCCATCAAGCAGAGTCTTGATGAAAAACTGTTTTTT. It yields the protein CAIKQSLDEKLFF.

This clonotype has a handful of counts. The chain joins TRBV29-1 to TRBJ2-3; a weak D match, TRBD2 (5 bases). The V and J ends lost 7 bases and 2 bases respectively, with 16 bases between them. The CDR3 extends over 14 amino acids. Germline assignment: CDR1 SQVTM and CDR2 ANQGSEA. Here the CDR3 DNA reads TGCAGCGCCCTAGTCGGGGTCCTCACAGATACGCAGTATTTT. Its translation is CSALVGVLTDTQYF.

This clonotype was detected ten times or more. The chain uses TRBV28 and TRBJ2-1; 7 bases are a match to TRBD2. Losses at the gene ends were 9 bases for V and 0 bases for J; bases not matched to a gene: 5. Looked up from germline, CDR1 is MDHEN and CDR2 is SYDVKM. CDR3 length: 14 residues. The CDR3 DNA reads as TGTGCCAGTGGCCGGGACTACTCCTACAATGAGCAGTTCTTC. Protein product: CASGRDYSYNEQFF.

There are many counts of this clonotype. The rearrangement uses TRBV18 and TRBJ2-2; the D gene is possibly TRBD1 (5 bases). V dropped 2 bases and J dropped 0 bases, with 7 bases sitting between them. Germline V CDR1 and CDR2: KGHSH, LQKENI. This CDR3 contains 15 residues. The CDR3 bases are TGTGCCAGCTCACCAGACAGCTCGAACACCGGGGAGCTGTTTTTT. This gives the protein CASSPDSSNTGELFF.

The chain is built from TRBV29-1 and TRBJ2-5, with a possible D match to TRBD1 (6 bases). The germline gives CDR1 SQVTM, CDR2 ANQGSEA. The V end was cut by 6 bases, the J end by 2 bases, with 10 bases between. The CDR3 totals 12 residues. CDR3 sequence: CSVQGLQETQYF. DNA of the CDR3: TGCAGCGTACAGGGATTACAAGAGACCCAGTACTTC.

This clonotype came up a few times. This may be a read error, as it is one base from a much larger clone. V gene TRBV3-1 combines with J gene TRBJ1-6, with D possibly being TRBD1 (6 bases). The CDR3 runs to 14 residues. With 6 bases removed from V and 9 bases from J, the gap between germline ends came to 15 bases. In germline, CDR1 is LGHDT, CDR2 YNNKEL (reference sequence). The CDR3: CASSYGTPSSPLHF. The DNA for the CDR3 is TGTGCCAGCAGTTACGGGACACCCAGTTCACCCCTCCACTTT.

Ten or more counts support this clonotype. The rearrangement uses TRBV2 and TRBJ2-4; D is perhaps TRBD2 (5 bases). With 6 bases removed from V and 6 bases from J, the gap between germline ends came to 12 bases. The CDR3 has 13 amino acids. Looked up from germline, CDR1 is SNHLY and CDR2 is FYNNEI. CDR3 bases: TGTGCCAGCAGCCTAGAGGGCAGAAACATTCAGTACTTC. It yields the protein CASSLEGRNIQYF.

Regarding this clonotype: A much bigger clone sits one base away, suggesting this may be a read error. V is TRBV3-1 and J is TRBJ2-7, with 16 nucleotides matching TRBD2. This CDR3 is 18 amino acids long. Looked up from germline, CDR1 is LGHDT and CDR2 is YNNKEL (reference sequence). This chain's CDR3 is CAISPFSGTSGRAYEQYF. The CDR3 DNA reads as TGTGCCATCAGCCCTTTCTCTGGGACTAGCGGGAGGGCCTACGAGCAGTACTTC.